Below are 18 T cell receptor beta chains sequenced from a single sample in a study of blood T cell repertoires in COVID-19. Libraries were prepared by immunoSEQ multiplex PCR; TCRdb keeps only in-frame clonotypes and omits some of them. The sample has roughly 49,000 clones, around nine tenths seen once; the top ten hold roughly a quarter. Material: peripheral blood. These receptor sequences come from a human donor in a cohort sampled during active COVID-19.

This chain links TRBV5-6 with TRBJ2-1, with 8 positions matching TRBD1. V was clipped by 6 bases and J by 9 bases; unmatched bases: 20. Germline V gene sequence: CDR1 SGHDT, CDR2 YYEEEE. The CDR3 sequence is 17 residues long. The CDR3 sequence is CASIRSEVRQGKREQFF. In DNA, the CDR3 is TGTGCCAGCATCAGATCGGAGGTTCGACAGGGGAAGCGTGAGCAGTTCTTC.

This clone was detected a few times. This chain joins TRBV28 and TRBJ1-6; 7 positions agree with TRBD1. The ends lost 7 bases at V and 6 bases at J; junction bases unmatched: 9. CDR1 and CDR2 (germline): MDHEN, SYDVKM. This CDR3 spans 15 amino acids. The CDR3 nucleotides are TGTGCCAGCACTTCCACCGGGACAGTTAATTCACCCCTCCACTTT. As protein: CASTSTGTVNSPLHF. Looking up the rest from reference TRBV28 and TRBJ1-6 gives the full variable domain: DVKVTQSSRYLVKRTGEKVFLECVQDMDHENMFWYRQDPGLGLRLIYFSYDVKMKEKGDIPEGYSVSREKKERFSLILESASTNQTSMYLCASTSTGTVNSPLHFGNGTRLTVT.

The chain combines TRBV20-1 with TRBJ1-5; 9 bases are shared with TRBD1. CDR1 is DFQATT and CDR2 is SNEGSKA in the germline V gene (reference sequence). There are 13 residues in the CDR3. Trimming removed 3 bases from V and 7 bases from J; junction bases left unmatched: 4. The CDR3 DNA follows: TGCAGTGCTAGTCGACAGGGGGTCCAGCCCCAGCATTTT. Its translation is CSASRQGVQPQHF.

The chain joins TRBV28 to TRBJ2-1; tentatively, D is TRBD2 (6 bases). The CDR3 covers 14 residues. CDR1 MDHEN and CDR2 SYDVKM come from the germline V gene. Trimming removed 8 bases at V and 15 bases at J, with 26 bases between. The CDR3 loop reads CASAPGHWSRRGFF. In DNA, the CDR3 is TGTGCCAGCGCCCCCGGCCACTGGTCTCGGAGGGGGTTCTTC.

The rearrangement joins TRBV18 to TRBJ1-1, with D possibly TRBD1 on 6 matching bases. Germline lookup yields CDR1 KGHSH and CDR2 LQKENI. V lost 2 bases and J lost 5, with 15 bases in between. CDR3 length equals 15 residues. The CDR3 nucleotides are TGTGCCAGCTCACCAGGCCCAGGGGAGGGAACTGAAGCTTTCTTT. Amino acids: CASSPGPGEGTEAFF.

The V and J genes are TRBV15 and TRBJ2-5; D ambiguous. There are 13 residues in the CDR3. Trimming left V 6 bases short and J 4 bases short, with 12 bases between. The germline V gene encodes CDR1 LNHNV and CDR2 YYDKDF (reference sequence). The CDR3 DNA follows: TGTGCCACCAGTTTGTCTAGTCTAGAGACCCAGTACTTC. Its protein product is CATSLSSLETQYF.

The V call is TRBV7-7, the J call TRBJ2-2; 12 positions match TRBD2. Germline lookup yields CDR1 SSHAT and CDR2 FNYEAQ (reference sequence). V trimming: 4 bases; J trimming: 7 bases; junction bases outside the gene matches: 4. The CDR3 length is 15 residues. CDR3 DNA: TGTGCCAGCAGCTCTAGCGGGAGGGCCTACGGGGAGCTGTTTTTT. Translated: CASSSSGRAYGELFF.

The chain carries TRBV30 and TRBJ2-7, with D unclear. The CDR3 covers 13 residues. The germline gives CDR1 GTSNPN, CDR2 SVGIG (reference sequence). Trimming took off 5 bases at V and 2 bases at J, with 13 bases between the two ends. The CDR3 coding sequence is TGTGCCTGGGCTAGAGGTGGAACCTACGAGCAGTACTTC. It yields the protein CAWARGGTYEQYF. Full variable domain (outside the CDR3, taken from reference TRBV30 and TRBJ2-7): SQTIHQWPATLVQPVGSPLSLECTVEGTSNPNLYWYRQAAGRGLQLLFYSVGIGQISSEVPQNLSASRPQDRQFILSSKKLLLSDSGFYLCAWARGGTYEQYFGPGTRLTVT.

V usage is TRBV12-3 or TRBV12-4 and J usage is TRBJ2-7; perhaps TRBD2 as D (5 bases). The CDR3 extends over 13 amino acids. V was shortened by 5 bases and J by 10 bases, with 18 bases between the two germline ends. The CDR3 DNA is TGTGCCAGCAGTCCCGGACTTCCCTCGTCTCAGTACGTC. Its translation is CASSPGLPSSQYV.

This chain connects TRBV5-5 to TRBJ1-1; 7 bases fit TRBD1. The CDR3 runs 16 residues. Germline lookup yields CDR1 SGHKS and CDR2 YYEKEE (reference sequence). V lost 2 bases to trimming and J lost 0 bases; unmatched junction nucleotides: 7. Here the CDR3 reads CASSLVAGGLNTEAFF. The CDR3 DNA follows: TGTGCCAGCAGCTTAGTGGCAGGGGGTTTGAACACTGAAGCTTTCTTT.

The chain is built from TRBV27 and TRBJ2-5; a weak D match, TRBD2 (5 bases). This CDR3 is 15 amino acids long. Germline V gene sequence: CDR1 MNHEY, CDR2 SMNVEV (reference sequence). V gave up 2 bases and J gave up 4 bases, with 14 bases separating them. In DNA, the CDR3 is TGTGCCAGCAGTTTAGGTGCCGGGGTCGGAGAGACCCAGTACTTC. Encoded protein: CASSLGAGVGETQYF.

The chain carries TRBV18 and TRBJ2-3; the D gene is possibly TRBD2 (5 bases). The CDR3 sequence is 15 residues long. V dropped 3 bases and J dropped 5 bases, with 15 bases sitting between them. Per germline, CDR1 KGHSH and CDR2 LQKENI. As DNA, the CDR3 is TGTGCCAGCTCACCCACTCAGCGGCCCGGAGATACGCAGTATTTT. Its translation: CASSPTQRPGDTQYF. Full variable domain (rest looked up from reference TRBV18 and TRBJ2-3): NAGVMQNPRHLVRRRGQEARLRCSPMKGHSHVYWYRQLPEEGLKFMVYLQKENIIDESGMPKERFSAEFPKEGPSILRIQQVVRGDSAAYFCASSPTQRPGDTQYFGPGTRLTVL.

Here the CDR3 reads CASSEALRITEAFF. The CDR3 bases are TGTGCCAGCAGTGAAGCGCTCAGGATCACTGAAGCTTTCTTT. The chain uses TRBV2 and TRBJ1-1; unclear D gene. Trimming took 0 bases from V and 4 from J, leaving 9 bases between them. Germline V gene lookup returns CDR1 SNHLY and CDR2 FYNNEI. This CDR3 comprises 14 residues.

The CDR3 protein is CSASLQQGAPVAFF. The CDR3 DNA is TGCAGTGCTAGTCTACAGCAGGGGGCGCCGGTAGCTTTCTTT. The chain links TRBV20-1 to TRBJ1-1, with TRBD1 identical over 8 bases. There are 14 residues in the CDR3. V trimming: 3 bases; J trimming: 10 bases; junction bases outside the gene matches: 13. Germline assignment: CDR1 DFQATT and CDR2 SNEGSKA (reference sequence).

The chain is built from TRBV5-5 and TRBJ2-3, with TRBD2 identical over 7 bases. Per the germline V gene, CDR1 is SGHKS and CDR2 is YYEKEE (reference sequence). The CDR3 covers 15 residues. V was clipped by 4 bases and J by 2 bases; unmatched bases: 7. Here the CDR3 reads CASSRGVAFTDTQYF. The CDR3 nucleotides are TGTGCCAGCAGCCGGGGGGTAGCCTTCACAGATACGCAGTATTTT.

The chain links TRBV5-1 to TRBJ1-1; tentative D call: TRBD1 (5 bases). Germline-derived CDR1 and CDR2 are SGHRS and YFSETQ. V lost 5 bases, J lost 6 bases, and 17 bases lay in between. The CDR3 loop spans 14 amino acids. CDR3 amino acids: CASSGGDSFAEAFF. CDR3 nucleotides: TGCGCCAGCAGTGGGGGGGATAGTTTCGCTGAAGCTTTCTTT.

The chain uses TRBV28 and TRBJ2-7, with TRBD2 matching 13 bases. V trimming: 6 bases; J trimming: 13 bases; junction bases outside the gene matches: 12. The CDR3 has 14 residues. CDR1 is MDHEN, CDR2 SYDVKM, per germline. In DNA form, the CDR3 reads TGTGCCAGCAGGTCCGGGACTAGCGGGGCCCGGAGATACTTC. It is translated as CASRSGTSGARRYF.

The V gene is TRBV24-1, the J gene TRBJ2-1; D might be TRBD1 (6 bases). CDR1 and CDR2 from the germline V gene are KGHDR and SFDVKD. V lost 9 bases to trimming and J lost 8 bases, with 13 bases between them. This CDR3 is built from 12 residues. CDR3 protein: CATVSGADEQFF. CDR3 DNA sequence: TGTGCCACCGTTTCAGGGGCCGATGAGCAGTTCTTC.